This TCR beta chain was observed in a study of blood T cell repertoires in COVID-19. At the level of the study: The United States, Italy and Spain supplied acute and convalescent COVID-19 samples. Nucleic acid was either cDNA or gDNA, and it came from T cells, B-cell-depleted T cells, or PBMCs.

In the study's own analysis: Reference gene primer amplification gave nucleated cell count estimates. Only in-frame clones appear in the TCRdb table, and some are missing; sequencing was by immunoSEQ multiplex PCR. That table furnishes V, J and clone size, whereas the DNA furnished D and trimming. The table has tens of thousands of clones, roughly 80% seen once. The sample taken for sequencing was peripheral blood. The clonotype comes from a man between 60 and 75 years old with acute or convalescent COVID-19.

The CDR3 sequence: CASSLGPVTDDIRSNQPQHF. The CDR3 region has the DNA TGTGCCAGCAGTTTGGGGCCTGTAACGGACGATATTAGGAGCAATCAGCCCCAGCATTTT. V is TRBV28 and J is TRBJ1-5; TRBD1 is a possible D gene (5 bases). There are 20 residues in the CDR3. The V end was cut by 3 bases, the J end by 1 base, with 25 bases between. In germline, CDR1 is MDHEN, CDR2 SYDVKM.